One and the same sample provided the 9 T cell receptor beta chains below, sequenced in a study of T cells expressing NK-cell markers. Reprocessing the 5' RACE reads, TCRdb reports a single entry for every CDR3 protein and omits DNA. Recorded for this sample: 150,000 to 170,000 distinct CDR3 sequences. Input material: blood T cells: a sorted CD56 or NKG2C T cell subset, CD4+ or CD8+ T cells, or bulk PBMC T cells (not recorded which). The source of these receptors is a woman in her forties or fifties in good health.

This chain uses TRBV24-1 with TRBJ1-5; the D call from TCRdb, TRBD1, cannot be confirmed without DNA. This CDR3 region has 12 residues. The germline V gene encodes CDR1 KGHDR and CDR2 SFDVKD. The CDR3 here is CATSAAGEPQHF.

This chain uses TRBV4-1 with TRBJ2-3. The CDR3 loop spans 16 amino acids. The germline V gene has CDR1 MGHRA and CDR2 YSYEKL. The CDR3: CASSQETHGGTDTQYF.

The chain has TRBV5-4 and TRBJ1-2. The CDR3 has 14 residues. Germline V gene lookup returns CDR1 SGHNT and CDR2 YYREEE (reference sequence). The chain's CDR3 is CASSLVGDSYGYTF.

This chain uses TRBV7-9 with TRBJ1-3; TCRdb's D call, TRBD1, is unchecked because there is no DNA. The CDR3 runs to 16 residues. Germline V gene data show CDR1 as SEHNR and CDR2 as FQNEAQ (reference sequence). CDR3 residues: CASSPGTGGLGNTIYF.

The chain recombines TRBV11-2 with TRBJ2-5; TCRdb's D call, TRBD2, is unchecked because there is no DNA. CDR1 and CDR2 from the germline V gene are SGHAT and FQNNGV. This CDR3 is built from 14 residues. CDR3 sequence reads: CASSQRTKQETQYF.

This rearrangement joins TRBV12-5 to TRBJ2-7; TCRdb calls TRBD1, which cannot be checked without DNA. The CDR3 covers 14 residues. Germline V gene sequence: CDR1 LGHNT, CDR2 FRNRAP. This CDR3 reads CASGFDRPHYEQYF.

The chain links TRBV3-1 to TRBJ2-3; TCRdb proposes TRBD2, but this gene call is untestable without DNA. This CDR3 spans 16 amino acids. Germline V gene lookup returns CDR1 LGHDT and CDR2 YNNKEL (reference sequence). CDR3 loop: CASSQGTSFYTDTQYF.

This chain uses TRBV12-3 or TRBV12-4 with TRBJ2-3. CDR3 length: 14 residues. The CDR3 here is CASSLGEGTDTQYF.

The chain joins TRBV7-9 to TRBJ1-2; TCRdb's D call of TRBD1 is untestable without DNA. This CDR3 contains 12 residues. Per the germline V gene, CDR1 is SEHNR and CDR2 is FQNEAQ (reference sequence). The CDR3 sequence is CASRQGNYGYTF.